This T cell receptor beta chain originates from a study of shared clonotypes between healthy human individuals. This clone was found once. Its antigen is undetermined. This CDR3 spans 16 amino acids. Generated by immunoSEQ multiplex PCR, the TCRdb table keeps only in-frame clones and is missing some. The data hold some 2.1 million clones, with about 95% observed a single time. CD4+ cells yielded CD45RA+ naive and CD45RA-negative memory subsets. Study-level results: Sampling included only blood; tissue repertoires likely differ. Naive subsets usually exceeded memory subsets in estimated richness.

This sequence originates from a man younger than 35 in good health. What was sequenced was naive CD4+ T cells sorted from blood. The subset denotes: CD45RA+ positively selected. This chain links TRBV1 with TRBJ2-5; the D call in the table, TRBD2, was not verified against the DNA. TRBV1 is described as a pseudogene. DNA for the CDR3: TGCACCAGCAGCCAAGATGCGGGAGGGCCATCGGAGACCCAGTACTTC. Translation: CTSSQDAGGPSETQYF.